The sequence of this T cell receptor beta chain was determined in a study of cytomegalovirus exposure and HLA in healthy donors. Findings and limits, study-wide: Analyzed later, association rates of TCRs varied across HLA loci, with DRB1 most and HLA-C fewest.

About this clone itself: Its antigen is not identified.

V lost 6 bases to trimming and J lost 4 bases, with 13 bases between them. This CDR3 region has 14 residues. Germline V lookup: CDR1 SGHTA, CDR2 FQGNSA. Primers included in the PCR were 60 Vbeta and 13 Jbeta primers. Only in-frame clones appear in the TCRdb table, and some are missing; sequencing was by immunoSEQ multiplex PCR. Of roughly 180,000 clones listed, about 68% are singletons. V and J are TRBV7-2 and TRBJ1-5; D ambiguous. Sequencing was done on a sample of PBMCs. The TCR comes from a female donor in good health and CMV-seronegative. CDR3 nucleotides: TGTGCCAGCAGTCTCGGAGGGATTAATCAGCCCCAGCATTTT. This gives the protein CASSLGGINQPQHF.